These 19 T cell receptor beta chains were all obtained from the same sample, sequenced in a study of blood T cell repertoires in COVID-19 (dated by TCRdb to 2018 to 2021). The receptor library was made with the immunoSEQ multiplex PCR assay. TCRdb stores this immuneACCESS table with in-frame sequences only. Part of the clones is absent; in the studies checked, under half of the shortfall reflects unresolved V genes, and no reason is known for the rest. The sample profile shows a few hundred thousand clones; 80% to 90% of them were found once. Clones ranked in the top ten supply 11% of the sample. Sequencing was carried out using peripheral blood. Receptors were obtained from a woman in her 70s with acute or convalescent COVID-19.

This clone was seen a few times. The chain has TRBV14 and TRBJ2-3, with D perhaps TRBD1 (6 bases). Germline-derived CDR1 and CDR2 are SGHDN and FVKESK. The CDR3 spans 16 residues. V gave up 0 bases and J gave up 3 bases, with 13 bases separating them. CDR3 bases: TGTGCCAGCAGCCAAGACACAGGGCTTGGTACAGATACGCAGTATTTT. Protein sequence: CASSQDTGLGTDTQYF.

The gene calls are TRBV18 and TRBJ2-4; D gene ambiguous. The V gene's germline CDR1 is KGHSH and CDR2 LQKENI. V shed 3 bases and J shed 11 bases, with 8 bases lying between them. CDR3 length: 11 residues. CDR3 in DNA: TGTGCCAGCTCACCTAAGGAGTTTCAGTACTTC. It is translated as CASSPKEFQYF.

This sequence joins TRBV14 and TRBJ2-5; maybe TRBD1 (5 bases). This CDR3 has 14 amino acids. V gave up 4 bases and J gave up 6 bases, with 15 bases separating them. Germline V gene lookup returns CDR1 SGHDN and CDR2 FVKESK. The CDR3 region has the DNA TGTGCCAGCAGCCCATCAACGCAGGGAAAGACCCAGTACTTC. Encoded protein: CASSPSTQGKTQYF.

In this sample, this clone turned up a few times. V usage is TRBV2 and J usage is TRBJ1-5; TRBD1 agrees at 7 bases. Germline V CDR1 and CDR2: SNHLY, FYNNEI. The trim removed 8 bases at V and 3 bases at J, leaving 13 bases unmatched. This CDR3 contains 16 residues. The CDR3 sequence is CASGGRGNGANQPQHF. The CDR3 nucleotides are TGTGCCAGCGGGGGCAGGGGGAACGGGGCCAATCAGCCCCAGCATTTT.

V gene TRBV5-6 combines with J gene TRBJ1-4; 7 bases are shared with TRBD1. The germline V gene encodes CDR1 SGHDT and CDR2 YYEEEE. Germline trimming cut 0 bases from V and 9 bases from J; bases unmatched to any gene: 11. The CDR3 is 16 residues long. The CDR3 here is CASSLAAGQGEQKLFF. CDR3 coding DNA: TGTGCCAGCAGCTTGGCAGCCGGCCAGGGGGAACAAAAACTGTTTTTT.

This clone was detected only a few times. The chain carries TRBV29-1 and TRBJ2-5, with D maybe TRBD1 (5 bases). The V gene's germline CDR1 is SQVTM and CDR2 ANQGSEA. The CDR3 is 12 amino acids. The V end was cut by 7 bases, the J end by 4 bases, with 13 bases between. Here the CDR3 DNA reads TGCAGCGGTGCAAGGGGTTCAGAGACCCAGTACTTC. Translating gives CSGARGSETQYF.

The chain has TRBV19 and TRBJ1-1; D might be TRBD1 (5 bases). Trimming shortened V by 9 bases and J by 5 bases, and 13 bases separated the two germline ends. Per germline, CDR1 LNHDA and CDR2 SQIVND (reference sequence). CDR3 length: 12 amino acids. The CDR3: CASRRGWTEAFF. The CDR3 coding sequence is TGTGCCAGCCGTCGGGGGTGGACTGAAGCTTTCTTT. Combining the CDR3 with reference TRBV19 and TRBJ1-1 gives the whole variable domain DGGITQSPKYLFRKEGQNVTLSCEQNLNHDAMYWYRQDPGQGLRLIYYSQIVNDFQKGDIAEGYSVSREKKESFPLTVTSAQKNPTAFYLCASRRGWTEAFFGQGTRLTVV.

The CDR3 sequence is CASSPGHGLISSPLHF. The CDR3 DNA is TGTGCCAGCAGCCCGGGACACGGTCTCATTTCTTCACCCCTCCACTTT. The genes are TRBV3-1 (or the pseudogene TRBV3-2) and TRBJ1-6, with D possibly matching TRBD1 (6 bases). The V end was cut by 4 bases, the J end by 9 bases, with 19 bases between. The CDR3 is made up of 16 amino acids. The germline V gene encodes CDR1 LGHDT and CDR2 YNNKEL (reference sequence).

In DNA form, the CDR3 reads TGCGCCAGCAGCTTGGCTACTTACAATGAGCAGTTCTTC. Protein product: CASSLATYNEQFF. This chain uses TRBV5-1 with TRBJ2-1; no firm D call. There are 13 residues in the CDR3. V was pared by 0 bases and J by 4 bases, with 5 bases between. Germline assignment: CDR1 SGHRS and CDR2 YFSETQ.

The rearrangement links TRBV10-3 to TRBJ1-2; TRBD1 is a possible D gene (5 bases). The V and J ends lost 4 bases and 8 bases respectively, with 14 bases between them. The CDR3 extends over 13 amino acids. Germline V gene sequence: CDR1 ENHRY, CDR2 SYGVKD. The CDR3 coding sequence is TGTGCCATCAGTGGGGGGAGGGAAAGCGGCTACACCTTC. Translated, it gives CAISGGRESGYTF.

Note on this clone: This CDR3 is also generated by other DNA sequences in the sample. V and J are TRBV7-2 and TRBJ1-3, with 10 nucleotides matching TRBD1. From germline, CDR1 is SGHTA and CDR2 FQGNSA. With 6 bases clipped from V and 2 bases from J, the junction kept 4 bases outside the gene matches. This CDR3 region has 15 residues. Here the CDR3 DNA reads TGTGCCAGCAGACCTGACAGGGGGCCTGGAAACACCATATATTTT. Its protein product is CASRPDRGPGNTIYF. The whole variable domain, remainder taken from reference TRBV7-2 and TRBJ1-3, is GAGVSQSPSNKVTEKGKDVELRCDPISGHTALYWYRQSLGQGLEFLIYFQGNSAPDKSGLPSDRFSAERTGGSVSTLTIQRTQQEDSAVYLCASRPDRGPGNTIYFGEGSWLTVV.

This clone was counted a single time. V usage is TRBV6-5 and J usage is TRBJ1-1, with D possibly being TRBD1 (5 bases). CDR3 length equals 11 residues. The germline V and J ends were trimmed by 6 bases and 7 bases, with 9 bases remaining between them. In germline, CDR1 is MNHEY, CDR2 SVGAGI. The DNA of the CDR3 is TGTGCCAGCAGCCTCGACAGTGAAGCTTTCTTT. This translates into CASSLDSEAFF.

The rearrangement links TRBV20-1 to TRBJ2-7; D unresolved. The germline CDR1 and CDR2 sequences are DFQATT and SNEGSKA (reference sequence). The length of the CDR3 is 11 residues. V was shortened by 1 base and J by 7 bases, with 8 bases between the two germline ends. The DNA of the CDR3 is TGCAGTGCTAGAGTACGCAGGGAGCAGTACTTC. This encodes CSARVRREQYF.

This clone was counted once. The CDR3 nucleotides read TGTGCCAGCAGCTTAGGACAGACTGGGGCCAACGTCCTGACTTTC. It is translated as CASSLGQTGANVLTF. The chain has TRBV7-3 and TRBJ2-6; the D gene is possibly TRBD1 (6 bases). There are 15 residues in the CDR3. CDR1 is SGHTA and CDR2 is FQGTGA in the germline V gene. Trimming cost V 2 bases and J 2 bases, with 7 bases left between them.

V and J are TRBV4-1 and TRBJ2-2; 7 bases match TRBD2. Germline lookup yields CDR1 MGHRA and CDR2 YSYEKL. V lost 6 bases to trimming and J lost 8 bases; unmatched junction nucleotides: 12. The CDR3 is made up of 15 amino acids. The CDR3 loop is CASSPPRGSRGELFF. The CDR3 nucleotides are TGCGCCAGCAGTCCTCCGCGCGGGAGTCGGGGGGAGCTGTTTTTT.

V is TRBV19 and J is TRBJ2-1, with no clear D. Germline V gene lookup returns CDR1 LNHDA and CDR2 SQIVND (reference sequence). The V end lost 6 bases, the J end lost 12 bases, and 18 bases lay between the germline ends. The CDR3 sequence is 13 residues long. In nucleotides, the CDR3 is TGTGCCAGTAGCTCTAGTTTTGGGTTTGGGCAGTTCTTC. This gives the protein CASSSSFGFGQFF. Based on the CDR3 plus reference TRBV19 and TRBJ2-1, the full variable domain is DGGITQSPKYLFRKEGQNVTLSCEQNLNHDAMYWYRQDPGQGLRLIYYSQIVNDFQKGDIAEGYSVSREKKESFPLTVTSAQKNPTAFYLCASSSSFGFGQFFGPGTRLTVL.

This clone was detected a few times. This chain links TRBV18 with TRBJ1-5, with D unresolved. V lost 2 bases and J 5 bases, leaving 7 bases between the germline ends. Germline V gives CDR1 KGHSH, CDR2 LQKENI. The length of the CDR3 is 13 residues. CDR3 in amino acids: CASSPSVDQPQHF. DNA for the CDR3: TGTGCCAGCTCACCATCAGTTGATCAGCCCCAGCATTTT.

As DNA, the CDR3 is TGTGCCTCAAGACGGGATGGACAGTTAAATTCACCCCTCCACTTT. This translates into CASRRDGQLNSPLHF. The V call is TRBV25-1, the J call TRBJ1-6; D perhaps matches TRBD1 (6 bases). The CDR3 is made up of 15 amino acids. Deletions cut 11 bases from V and 7 bases from J, with 21 bases between. The germline V gene has CDR1 MGHDK and CDR2 SYGVNS.

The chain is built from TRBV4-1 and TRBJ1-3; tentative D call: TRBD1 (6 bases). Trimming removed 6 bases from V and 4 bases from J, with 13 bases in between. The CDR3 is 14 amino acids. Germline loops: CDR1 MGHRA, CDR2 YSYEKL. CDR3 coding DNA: TGCGCCAGCAGTCCACAGGGATCAGGAAACACCATATATTTT. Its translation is CASSPQGSGNTIYF.